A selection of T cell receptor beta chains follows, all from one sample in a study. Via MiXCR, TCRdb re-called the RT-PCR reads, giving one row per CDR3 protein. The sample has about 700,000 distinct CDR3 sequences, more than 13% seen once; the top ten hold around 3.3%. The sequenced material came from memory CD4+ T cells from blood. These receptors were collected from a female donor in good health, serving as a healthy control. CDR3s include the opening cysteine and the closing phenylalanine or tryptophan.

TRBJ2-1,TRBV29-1,CSVEDPLSLGEQFF
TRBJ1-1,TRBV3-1,CASSQSDRDAFF
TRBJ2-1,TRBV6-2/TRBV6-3,CASRRRTSAYNEQFF
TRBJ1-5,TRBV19,CASQVGTVSNQPQHF
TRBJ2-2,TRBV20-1,CSARSTLTGELFF
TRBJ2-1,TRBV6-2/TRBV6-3,CASSSRLAGGEQFF
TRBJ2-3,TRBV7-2,CASSLRSGRTDTQYF
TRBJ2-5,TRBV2,CASSQDRPAQETQYF
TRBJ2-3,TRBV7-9,CASSLGQGRVTDTQYF
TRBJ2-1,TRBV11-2,CASSQIFSGSTDEQFF
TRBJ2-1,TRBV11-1,CASSSGGLAGEEQFF
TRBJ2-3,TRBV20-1,CSAEGLQREGQDTQYF
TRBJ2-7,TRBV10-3,CAITWTTYEQYF
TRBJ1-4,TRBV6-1,CASSDGTGSEKLFF
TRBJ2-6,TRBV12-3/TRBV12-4,CASSLHTGNSGANVLTF
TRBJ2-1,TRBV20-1,CSAFPDPGLGEQFF
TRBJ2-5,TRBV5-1,CASSPGTGGGETQYF